The 21 T cell receptor beta chains given below trace back to one sample, sequenced in a study of blood T cell repertoires in COVID-19. The method was immunoSEQ multiplex PCR; TCRdb's version includes in-frame clones alone and lacks a portion of them. The repertoire holds roughly 170,000 clones, with under 85% as singletons. Sequencing used peripheral blood. The receptor source for this set is a human donor in a cohort sampled during active COVID-19.

This chain connects TRBV30 to TRBJ2-3; weak D call: TRBD1 (5 bases). CDR3 length: 13 residues. Per the germline V gene, CDR1 is GTSNPN and CDR2 is SVGIG (reference sequence). V lost 1 base, J lost 6 bases, and 11 bases lay in between. CDR3 region: CAWSGGRADTQYF. In nucleotides, the CDR3 is TGTGCCTGGAGTGGGGGCAGGGCGGATACGCAGTATTTT.

This clone was counted only a few times. J is TRBJ1-1 and V is TRBV19; 9 positions agree with TRBD1. V lost 6 bases to trimming and J lost 5 bases; unmatched junction nucleotides: 7. Looked up from germline, CDR1 is LNHDA and CDR2 is SQIVND (reference sequence). The CDR3 runs 14 residues. CDR3 loop: CASSKTGGRTEAFF. CDR3 DNA sequence: TGTGCCAGTAGCAAAACAGGGGGCAGGACTGAAGCTTTCTTT.

The J gene is TRBJ2-7, the V gene TRBV5-1; maybe TRBD1 (7 bases). The CDR3 is made up of 16 amino acids. Germline loops: CDR1 SGHRS, CDR2 YFSETQ. V was trimmed by 3 bases and J by 5 bases, leaving 21 bases between them. CDR3 sequence (DNA): TGCGCCAGCAGCTGGAATACAGGGGACTTCGTAGACGAGCAGTACTTC. Translated: CASSWNTGDFVDEQYF.

The rearrangement uses TRBV27 and TRBJ1-5, with a tentative D call TRBD1 (6 bases). With 6 bases removed from V and 7 bases from J, the gap between germline ends came to 16 bases. The CDR3 contains 14 residues. The V gene's germline CDR1 is MNHEY and CDR2 SMNVEV (reference sequence). CDR3 nucleotides: TGTGCCAGCAGCGATACAGGGAGACGCCAGCCCCAGCATTTT. Translated, it gives CASSDTGRRQPQHF.

A single count supports this clone. The chain carries TRBV27 and TRBJ2-7; a weak D match, TRBD2 (5 bases). The germline V and J ends were trimmed by 2 bases and 3 bases, with 17 bases remaining between them. This CDR3 has 16 amino acids. The germline V gene encodes CDR1 MNHEY and CDR2 SMNVEV (reference sequence). As DNA, the CDR3 is TGTGCCAGCAGTTTAAACGTGAGGGCTCTCCTCTACGAGCAGTACTTC. Residues: CASSLNVRALLYEQYF.

This chain uses TRBV6-5 with TRBJ1-1; a weak D match, TRBD1 (5 bases). CDR3 length: 14 amino acids. The V gene's germline CDR1 is MNHEY and CDR2 SVGAGI. Trimming stripped 4 bases from V and 5 bases from J, with 14 bases between. As DNA, the CDR3 is TGTGCCAGCAGTTCCAGGGTTTTTAAGACTGAAGCTTTCTTT. This gives the protein CASSSRVFKTEAFF.

The chain links TRBV29-1 to TRBJ1-1, with 7 bases matching TRBD1. V was clipped by 6 bases and J by 1 base; unmatched bases: 11. This CDR3 has 15 amino acids. Germline V gene data show CDR1 as SQVTM and CDR2 as ANQGSEA. The CDR3 sequence: CSVAGTENSNTEAFF. CDR3 bases: TGCAGCGTCGCCGGGACAGAAAATTCGAACACTGAAGCTTTCTTT.

J is TRBJ1-2 and V is TRBV27; TRBD1 matches 7 bases. The CDR3 runs to 17 residues. V dropped 6 bases and J dropped 0; count of bases not matched to a gene: 13. Germline V lookup: CDR1 MNHEY, CDR2 SMNVEV (reference sequence). As DNA, the CDR3 is TGTGCCAGCAGCCCTTACGACAGGGCCAGGCCTAACTATGGCTACACCTTC. This codes for CASSPYDRARPNYGYTF.

The rearrangement uses TRBV12-3 or TRBV12-4 and TRBJ2-7; perhaps TRBD1 as D (6 bases). The CDR3 totals 11 residues. V was cut by 8 bases and J by 3 bases, with 8 bases left in between. The CDR3 protein is CASGGVYEQYF. CDR3 DNA sequence: TGTGCCAGCGGGGGCGTCTACGAGCAGTACTTC.

The gene calls are TRBV19 and TRBJ2-2; 8 nucleotides line up with TRBD2. The J segment lost 5 bases and the V segment lost 6 bases, leaving 5 bases of the junction unmatched. The CDR3 runs 14 residues. Germline V gene lookup returns CDR1 LNHDA and CDR2 SQIVND (reference sequence). The CDR3 reads CASSGAGETGELFF. CDR3 DNA sequence: TGTGCCAGTAGCGGAGCGGGGGAAACCGGGGAGCTGTTTTTT.

The chain carries TRBV6-2 or TRBV6-3 and TRBJ2-7, with 8 bases aligning to TRBD1. This CDR3 is built from 14 residues. The V gene's germline CDR1 is MNHEY and CDR2 SVGEGT. The J segment lost 5 bases and the V segment lost 0 bases, leaving 3 bases of the junction unmatched. The CDR3 bases are TGTGCCAGCAGTTACTCCAGGGGGCTAGACGAGCAGTACTTC. Encoded protein: CASSYSRGLDEQYF.

This chain joins TRBV27 and TRBJ2-7; 7 bases agree with TRBD1. V was pared by 3 bases and J by 3 bases, with 11 bases of the junction left unmatched. CDR3 length equals 16 residues. Germline V CDR1 and CDR2: MNHEY, SMNVEV (reference sequence). CDR3 DNA sequence: TGTGCCAGCAGTTTCCAACCGGGGACAGTTTTCTACGAGCAGTACTTC. It specifies CASSFQPGTVFYEQYF.

The rearrangement uses TRBV7-2 and TRBJ2-1; D possibly corresponds to TRBD2 (5 bases). With 1 base removed from V and 7 bases from J, the gap between germline ends came to 11 bases. The length of the CDR3 is 14 residues. The germline gives CDR1 SGHTA, CDR2 FQGNSA. The CDR3 DNA follows: TGTGCCAGCAGCTTAGTAACTAGTGGGAATGAGCAGTTCTTC. Translating gives CASSLVTSGNEQFF.

This clone showed up just once. The gene calls are TRBV5-8 and TRBJ1-2, with 8 positions matching TRBD1. Trimming removed 4 bases from V and 0 bases from J; junction bases left unmatched: 8. Per germline, CDR1 SGHTS and CDR2 YDEGEE. This CDR3 is 16 amino acids long. The DNA of the CDR3 is TGTGCCAGCAGCCAGGACAGGGATATGGCTAACTATGGCTACACCTTC. Translated, it gives CASSQDRDMANYGYTF.

The chain links TRBV5-1 to TRBJ1-1; a weak D match, TRBD1 (6 bases). CDR3 length: 14 residues. Trimming shortened V by 4 bases and J by 1 base, and 11 bases separated the two germline ends. Germline CDR1 is SGHRS and CDR2 is YFSETQ. CDR3 in DNA: TGCGCCAGCAGCCAGTCACAGGGGAACACTGAAGCTTTCTTT. Translation: CASSQSQGNTEAFF.

The V call is TRBV24-1, the J call TRBJ1-1; TRBD1 matches 9 bases. V lost 3 bases to trimming and J lost 0 bases; unmatched junction nucleotides: 7. Germline-derived CDR1 and CDR2 are KGHDR and SFDVKD. This CDR3 has 17 amino acids. CDR3 DNA sequence: TGTGCCACCAGTGATACTCGGACAGGGGTCATGAACACTGAAGCTTTCTTT. Encoded protein: CATSDTRTGVMNTEAFF.

The chain uses TRBV4-1 and TRBJ1-1; D gene unclear. Germline V gene sequence: CDR1 MGHRA, CDR2 YSYEKL. With 2 bases removed from V and 1 base from J, the gap between germline ends came to 11 bases. The CDR3 has 15 amino acids. DNA of the CDR3: TGCGCCAGCAGCCAAATAGGACGGGGGAACACTGAAGCTTTCTTT. This encodes CASSQIGRGNTEAFF.

The chain joins TRBV11-2 to TRBJ2-7; no clear D gene. The CDR3 covers 14 residues. The V end lost 1 base, the J end lost 0 bases, and 7 bases lay between the germline ends. The germline V gene has CDR1 SGHAT and CDR2 FQNNGV. The CDR3 is CASSLGATSYEQYF. The CDR3 DNA is TGTGCCAGCAGCTTAGGAGCCACCTCCTACGAGCAGTACTTC. Full variable domain (missing parts from reference TRBV11-2 and TRBJ2-7): EAGVAQSPRYKIIEKRQSVAFWCNPISGHATLYWYQQILGQGPKLLIQFQNNGVVDDSQLPKDRFSAERLKGVDSTLKIQPAKLEDSAVYLCASSLGATSYEQYFGPGTRLTVT.

This rearrangement joins TRBV6-5 to TRBJ2-7, with 7 positions matching TRBD1. Trimming cost V 5 bases and J 2 bases; bases outside gene matches: 3. The V gene's germline CDR1 is MNHEY and CDR2 SVGAGI. CDR3 length: 13 amino acids. CDR3 DNA sequence: TGTGCCAGCAGTACAGGGGCCCCCTACGAGCAGTACTTC. Amino acids: CASSTGAPYEQYF.

The rearrangement uses TRBV5-1 and TRBJ1-1; a possible D gene is TRBD1 (6 bases). The CDR3 is 18 amino acids. V was shortened by 1 base and J by 0 bases, with 19 bases between the two germline ends. Germline assignment: CDR1 SGHRS and CDR2 YFSETQ. CDR3 nucleotides: TGCGCCAGCAGCTTGCGCTTCAGGGCTGGGGGCATGAACACTGAAGCTTTCTTT. Translated, it gives CASSLRFRAGGMNTEAFF.

V and J are TRBV4-2 and TRBJ2-5, with TRBD2 matching 9 bases. Germline V gene lookup returns CDR1 LGHNA and CDR2 YNFKEQ. This CDR3 has 17 residues. J was trimmed by 5 bases and V by 3 bases; bases with no gene match: 13. The CDR3 coding sequence is TGTGCCAGCAGCCAGGGCGCTCGGCGGGGGGGCCTTGAGACCCAGTACTTC. It yields the protein CASSQGARRGGLETQYF.